The 7 T cell receptor beta chains listed next were all sequenced from one sample in a study of T cell responses to AZD1222 COVID-19 vaccine (dated by TCRdb to about 2021). The sample's time point label, decoded: about 28 days (+/-7) after the second vaccine dose. The method was the immunoSEQ multiplex PCR assay. TCRdb took this table from immuneACCESS and kept in-frame rearrangements with V and J called. Such tables lack part of the clones; where checked against another copy, unresolved V genes explain under half of the gap, and the rest is unexplained. The sample yields 100,000 to 150,000 clones; around 83% were counted once. Roughly 4% of the sample comes from the top ten. Sequenced here: peripheral blood, sampled 28 days after the second AZD1222 dose. The origin of the receptors is an adult who received the AZD1222 COVID-19 vaccine.

On this clone: Possible read error: a much larger clone is one base away. This sequence joins TRBV7-2 and TRBJ2-7; perhaps TRBD1 as D (6 bases). The CDR3 has 14 amino acids. Trimming cost V 1 base and J 0 bases, with 7 bases left between them. Germline V gives CDR1 SGHTA, CDR2 FQGNSA. CDR3 in DNA: TGTGCCAGCAGCTTAGTAGGGGGCTCCTACGAGCAGTACTTC. Its translation is CASSLVGGSYEQYF.

V gene TRBV4-1 combines with J gene TRBJ2-7, with 7 positions matching TRBD1. Germline-derived CDR1 and CDR2 are MGHRA and YSYEKL. The CDR3 has 15 amino acids. V was pared by 0 bases and J by 6 bases, with 8 bases of the junction left unmatched. CDR3 in amino acids: CASSQDAHRGGEQYF. The CDR3 DNA sequence: TGCGCCAGCAGCCAAGATGCCCACAGGGGCGGCGAGCAGTACTTC.

The genes are TRBV18 and TRBJ2-2; D unresolved. V dropped 6 bases and J dropped 6 bases, with 11 bases sitting between them. Germline values: CDR1 KGHSH, CDR2 LQKENI. The CDR3 spans 13 residues. The CDR3 sequence is CASSPTTPGELFF. CDR3 in DNA: TGTGCCAGCTCCCCGACGACACCCGGGGAGCTGTTTTTT.

The CDR3 reads CASSQLGEGSPLHF. CDR3 coding DNA: TGTGCCAGCAGCCAGCTAGGGGAGGGTTCACCCCTCCACTTT. The V and J genes are TRBV3-1 (or the pseudogene TRBV3-2) and TRBJ1-6; weak D call: TRBD1 (5 bases). The length of the CDR3 is 14 residues. Germline CDR1 is LGHDT and CDR2 is YNNKEL (reference sequence). V was pared by 3 bases and J by 9 bases, with 12 bases between.

The rearrangement links TRBV5-5 to TRBJ2-7; TRBD2 matches 11 bases. The CDR3 has 14 amino acids. V shed 7 bases and J 4 bases; nucleotides not matched to a gene: 7. The germline V gene encodes CDR1 SGHKS and CDR2 YYEKEE (reference sequence). The CDR3 region is CASAYSGGGYEQYF. The CDR3 DNA follows: TGTGCCAGCGCCTATAGCGGGGGGGGATACGAGCAGTACTTC.

V is TRBV7-6 and J is TRBJ1-6; D gene uncertain. V gave up 2 bases and J gave up 7 bases, with 6 bases separating them. The CDR3 loop spans 13 amino acids. CDR1 is SGHVS, CDR2 FNYEAQ, per germline. Here the CDR3 reads CASSLYSNSPLHF. The CDR3, as DNA: TGTGCCAGCAGCTTATATTCCAATTCACCCCTCCACTTT.

The chain uses TRBV10-3 and TRBJ1-3; D gene uncertain. V was cut by 4 bases and J by 4 bases, with 14 bases left in between. From germline, CDR1 is ENHRY and CDR2 SYGVKD. The CDR3 loop spans 15 amino acids. The CDR3 loop reads CAISAGDITGNTIYF. The CDR3 DNA follows: TGTGCCATCAGTGCCGGGGATATAACAGGAAACACCATATATTTT.